The clone carrying this TCR beta chain was detected ten times or more. Antigen: not known. CDR3 length equals 13 residues. Germline lookup yields CDR1 MNHNS and CDR2 SASEGT. This sample was included in a study of CD8 T cells in ankylosing spondylitis. Study conclusions and caveats: In reactive arthritis synovial fluid and blood, some motif variants had been reported before. Reportedly, matched ankylosing spondylitis synovial fluid was significantly enriched for disease-linked clones. Typical of ankylosing spondylitis blood, it appeared, was a TCR beta motif of about eight highly homologous variants.

With molecular barcodes, quantitative 5'-RACE was used to make the TCR beta libraries. In TCRdb, the 5' RACE reads were re-called with MiXCR into one record per CDR3 protein. Found here are 45,000 to 65,000 distinct CDR3 sequences, 6.5% to 9% of them singletons; the top ten hold about 8.5%. This rearrangement joins TRBV6-1 to TRBJ2-5; TRBD2 might be the D (6 bases). The source material was blood, either unsorted or a sorted T cell fraction (not recorded which). The source of this sequence is a female donor with ankylosing spondylitis or in good health (not recorded which). DNA of the CDR3: TGTGCATCGGAGGGCGGGTTACAAGAGACCCAGTACTTC. Its protein is CASEGGLQETQYF.